The rows below give T cell receptor beta chains drawn from one sample of a study of T cell responses to AZD1222 COVID-19 vaccine. Libraries were prepared by immunoSEQ multiplex PCR; TCRdb keeps only in-frame clonotypes and omits some of them. The profile shows tens of thousands of clones, 90% of them singletons. Sample: peripheral blood, taken on day 0 of AZD1222 vaccination. These receptors originate from an adult in good health. Both conserved end residues are part of each CDR3. A D gene is named only where the DNA matches it firmly. Expanded clones get a size class; other rows say once, few or many, or leave the size out.

abundance | d_gene | j_gene | v_gene | CDR3aa | CDR3nt
NA | TRBD2 | TRBJ2-3 | TRBV6-5 | CASSPLALGTDTQYF | TGTGCCAGCAGCCCACTAGCGCTCGGCACAGATACGCAGTATTTT
NA | NA | TRBJ1-6 | TRBV5-5 | CASSRAGVSYNSPLHF | TGTGCCAGCAGCCGTGCCGGCGTCTCCTATAATTCACCCCTCCACTTT
NA | NA | TRBJ1-2 | TRBV7-9 | CASSLGPNSVDGYTF | TGTGCCAGCAGCTTAGGACCAAATTCTGTCGATGGCTACACCTTC
once | NA | TRBJ2-3 | TRBV3-1/TRBV3-2 | CASSPRKEVDGDTQYF | TGTGCCAGCAGCCCGCGGAAGGAGGTAGACGGAGATACGCAGTATTTT
NA | NA | TRBJ2-2 | TRBV10-1 | CAARDTNTGELFF | TGCGCCGCCAGGGACACCAACACCGGGGAGCTGTTTTTT
NA | TRBD1 | TRBJ2-7 | TRBV2 | CASSNPGQGNYEQYF | TGTGCCAGCAGTAATCCGGGACAGGGTAACTACGAGCAGTACTTC
NA | TRBD2 | TRBJ2-3 | TRBV6-5 | CASREYSGGRGTQYF | TGTGCCAGCAGGGAGTATAGCGGGGGGCGGGGTACGCAGTATTTT
NA | TRBD1 | TRBJ1-4 | TRBV4-3 | CASSRGRGPNTEKLFF | TGCGCCAGCAGCCGGGGCAGGGGGCCGAATACGGAAAAACTGTTTTTT
NA | NA | TRBJ1-4 | TRBV27 | CASRTGGEKLFF | TGTGCCAGCAGGACCGGAGGTGAAAAACTGTTTTTT
NA | TRBD2 | TRBJ2-6 | TRBV6-1 | CASSEVAGVSSGANVLTF | TGTGCCAGCAGTGAGGTAGCGGGGGTGAGCTCTGGGGCCAACGTCCTGACTTTC
NA | NA | TRBJ1-5 | TRBV5-5 | CASSLGESRQPQHF | TGTGCCAGCAGCTTGGGGGAGTCTAGGCAGCCCCAGCATTTT
NA | NA | TRBJ1-5 | TRBV19 | CASSIRSQPQHF | TGTGCCAGTAGTATCAGGTCCCAGCCCCAGCATTTT
NA | NA | TRBJ2-3 | TRBV7-3 | CASSLENTDTQYF | TGTGCCAGCAGCCTGGAAAACACAGATACGCAGTATTTT
NA | TRBD1 | TRBJ1-5 | TRBV18 | CASSPPGQGNQPQHF | TGTGCCAGCTCACCCCCGGGACAGGGCAATCAGCCCCAGCATTTT
NA | TRBD1 | TRBJ1-2 | TRBV6-5 | CASSQTGGDYGYTF | TGTGCCAGCAGCCAGACAGGGGGGGACTATGGCTACACCTTC
NA | NA | TRBJ1-2 | TRBV30 | CAWSGAGVHGYTF | TGTGCCTGGAGTGGTGCAGGGGTACATGGCTACACCTTC
NA | NA | TRBJ1-1 | TRBV3-1/TRBV3-2 | CASSTGNTEAFF | TGTGCCAGCAGTACGGGGAACACTGAAGCTTTCTTT
NA | NA | TRBJ1-3 | TRBV9 | CASSVSGGSGNTIYF | TGTGCCAGCAGCGTAAGTGGGGGCTCTGGAAACACCATATATTTT
NA | NA | TRBJ2-5 | TRBV6-5 | CASSRDHKQQETQYF | TGTGCCAGCAGTCGCGACCACAAACAACAAGAGACCCAGTACTTC
NA | NA | TRBJ1-4 | TRBV9 | CASSAREGLGEKLFF | TGTGCCAGCAGCGCTAGGGAGGGACTGGGGGAAAAACTGTTTTTT
NA | TRBD1 | TRBJ1-3 | TRBV3-1/TRBV3-2 | CASSPRTGGSGNTIYF | TGTGCCAGCAGCCCCCGGACAGGCGGCTCTGGAAACACCATATATTTT
NA | TRBD1 | TRBJ1-2 | TRBV15 | CATSRNRGSGYTF | TGTGCCACCAGCAGGAACAGGGGGTCTGGCTACACCTTC
NA | NA | TRBJ2-1 | TRBV7-6 | CASSLAHYNEQFF | TGTGCCAGCAGCTTAGCACATTACAATGAGCAGTTCTTC